The rows below give T cell receptor beta chains drawn from one sample of a study of blood T cell repertoires in COVID-19. The assay was immunoSEQ multiplex PCR, and TCRdb's table has in-frame clones only and misses some. The sample has about 240,000 clones, roughly 91% seen once. The sequenced sample was PBMCs or T cells enriched from blood (not recorded which). The receptors originated from a man in his forties who had recovered from COVID-19. Both conserved end residues are part of each CDR3. A D gene is named only where the DNA matches it firmly. Clone sizes are given selectively: once, few, many, or a class where the clone is expanded.

v_call: TRBV11-2
d_call: -
j_call: TRBJ1-3
cdr3_length: 15
clone_size: -
cdr3_aa: CASSLAGGTGNTIYF
cdr3_nt: TGTGCCAGCAGCTTAGCGGGAGGGACGGGCAACACCATATATTTT

v_call: TRBV27
d_call: -
j_call: TRBJ1-4
cdr3_length: 16
clone_size: -
cdr3_aa: CASSLWAGAGNEKLFF
cdr3_nt: TGTGCCAGCAGTTTATGGGCTGGAGCGGGGAATGAAAAACTGTTTTTT

v_call: TRBV4-1
d_call: TRBD2
j_call: TRBJ2-1
cdr3_length: 14
clone_size: -
cdr3_aa: CASSPGLAGGLEFF
cdr3_nt: TGCGCCAGCAGCCCGGGACTAGCGGGAGGTTTGGAGTTCTTC

v_call: TRBV6-5
d_call: -
j_call: TRBJ1-1
cdr3_length: 14
clone_size: -
cdr3_aa: CASSPRGRGTEAFF
cdr3_nt: TGTGCCAGCAGCCCCAGGGGCCGGGGCACTGAAGCTTTCTTT

v_call: TRBV5-1
d_call: TRBD1
j_call: TRBJ2-6
cdr3_length: 18
clone_size: -
cdr3_aa: CASSILTGGLTGANVLTF
cdr3_nt: TGCGCCAGCAGCATACTGACAGGGGGATTAACTGGGGCCAACGTCCTGACTTTC

v_call: TRBV4-1
d_call: -
j_call: TRBJ1-6
cdr3_length: 16
clone_size: -
cdr3_aa: CASSQPRSSYNSPLHF
cdr3_nt: TGCGCCAGCAGCCAACCGCGGAGCTCCTATAATTCACCCCTCCACTTT

v_call: TRBV6-1
d_call: -
j_call: TRBJ1-6
cdr3_length: 16
clone_size: -
cdr3_aa: CASRGGGRGYNSPLHF
cdr3_nt: TGTGCCAGCCGTGGCGGGGGAAGAGGCTATAATTCACCCCTCCACTTT

v_call: TRBV3-1/TRBV3-2
d_call: -
j_call: TRBJ2-7
cdr3_length: 15
clone_size: few
cdr3_aa: CASSQVYSFSYEQYF
cdr3_nt: TGTGCCAGCAGCCAAGTTTACAGCTTCTCCTACGAGCAGTACTTC

v_call: TRBV11-2
d_call: TRBD1
j_call: TRBJ1-4
cdr3_length: 16
clone_size: -
cdr3_aa: CASSRDRGRGGEKLFF
cdr3_nt: TGTGCCAGCAGCAGGGACAGGGGAAGAGGGGGTGAAAAACTGTTTTTT

v_call: TRBV28
d_call: -
j_call: TRBJ2-7
cdr3_length: 15
clone_size: -
cdr3_aa: CASSSLPSMSDEQYF
cdr3_nt: TGTGCCAGCAGTTCCCTACCTAGCATGTCCGACGAGCAGTACTTC

v_call: TRBV2
d_call: TRBD2
j_call: TRBJ2-3
cdr3_length: 13
clone_size: -
cdr3_aa: CASRGRGTDTQYF
cdr3_nt: TGTGCCAGCCGGGGGAGGGGCACAGATACGCAGTATTTT

v_call: TRBV6-1
d_call: TRBD2
j_call: TRBJ2-2
cdr3_length: 15
clone_size: -
cdr3_aa: CASSELAGGPGELFF
cdr3_nt: TGTGCCAGCAGTGAACTAGCGGGAGGGCCCGGGGAGCTGTTTTTT

v_call: TRBV11-2
d_call: TRBD1
j_call: TRBJ2-2
cdr3_length: 15
clone_size: -
cdr3_aa: CASSWGQENTGELFF
cdr3_nt: TGTGCCAGCAGCTGGGGACAGGAGAACACCGGGGAGCTGTTTTTT

v_call: TRBV10-3
d_call: -
j_call: TRBJ1-2
cdr3_length: 17
clone_size: -
cdr3_aa: CAISEPSSLATFYGYTF
cdr3_nt: TGTGCCATCAGTGAGCCGAGTTCCCTAGCGACCTTCTATGGCTACACCTTC

v_call: TRBV6-5
d_call: -
j_call: TRBJ2-7
cdr3_length: 12
clone_size: -
cdr3_aa: CASRTGQYEQYF
cdr3_nt: TGTGCCAGCAGAACAGGGCAGTACGAGCAGTACTTC

v_call: TRBV27
d_call: TRBD2
j_call: TRBJ2-7
cdr3_length: 14
clone_size: -
cdr3_aa: CASRGGGSSWEQYF
cdr3_nt: TGTGCCAGCAGGGGTGGCGGGAGTAGCTGGGAGCAGTACTTC

v_call: TRBV14
d_call: -
j_call: TRBJ2-7
cdr3_length: 14
clone_size: -
cdr3_aa: CASSDWDTTYEQYF
cdr3_nt: TGTGCCAGCAGCGACTGGGACACAACCTACGAGCAGTACTTC

v_call: TRBV19
d_call: -
j_call: TRBJ1-4
cdr3_length: 14
clone_size: -
cdr3_aa: CASSVGQGNEKLFF
cdr3_nt: TGTGCCAGTTCGGTTGGGCAGGGAAATGAAAAACTGTTTTTT

v_call: TRBV7-3
d_call: TRBD1
j_call: TRBJ2-5
cdr3_length: 15
clone_size: -
cdr3_aa: CASSLTGTEQETQYF
cdr3_nt: TGTGCCAGCAGCTTAACCGGGACAGAACAAGAGACCCAGTACTTC

v_call: TRBV7-2
d_call: -
j_call: TRBJ2-5
cdr3_length: 15
clone_size: -
cdr3_aa: CASSLAPGVSETQYF
cdr3_nt: TGTGCCAGCAGCTTAGCTCCGGGAGTATCGGAGACCCAGTACTTC

v_call: TRBV10-2
d_call: -
j_call: TRBJ1-1
cdr3_length: 14
clone_size: once
cdr3_aa: CASSGQKTNTEAFF
cdr3_nt: TGCGCCAGCAGTGGTCAGAAAACGAACACTGAAGCTTTCTTT

v_call: TRBV29-1
d_call: TRBD2
j_call: TRBJ2-3
cdr3_length: 14
clone_size: once
cdr3_aa: CSVGGGGTTDTQYF
cdr3_nt: TGCAGCGTTGGCGGGGGGGGGACTACAGATACGCAGTATTTT

v_call: TRBV20-1
d_call: -
j_call: TRBJ2-1
cdr3_length: 11
clone_size: -
cdr3_aa: CSAPAREAQFF
cdr3_nt: TGCAGTGCCCCCGCCAGGGAAGCGCAGTTCTTC

v_call: TRBV7-9
d_call: TRBD1
j_call: TRBJ2-7
cdr3_length: 15
clone_size: -
cdr3_aa: CASSPTHTGGYEQYF
cdr3_nt: TGTGCCAGCAGCCCGACACATACAGGGGGCTACGAGCAGTACTTC

v_call: TRBV4-2
d_call: -
j_call: TRBJ2-2
cdr3_length: 14
clone_size: once
cdr3_aa: CASSQVPQAGELFF
cdr3_nt: TGTGCCAGCAGCCAAGTTCCCCAGGCCGGGGAGCTGTTTTTT

v_call: TRBV25-1
d_call: TRBD1
j_call: TRBJ1-2
cdr3_length: 14
clone_size: -
cdr3_aa: CASSGDRGPKGYTF
cdr3_nt: TGTGCCAGCAGCGGGGACAGGGGGCCTAAGGGCTACACCTTC

v_call: TRBV7-2
d_call: TRBD1
j_call: TRBJ1-2
cdr3_length: 17
clone_size: -
cdr3_aa: CASSLSQRWTGADGYTF
cdr3_nt: TGTGCCAGCAGCTTATCCCAACGGTGGACAGGGGCGGATGGCTACACCTTC

v_call: TRBV19
d_call: TRBD1
j_call: TRBJ2-7
cdr3_length: 14
clone_size: once
cdr3_aa: CASSSQGDSYEQYF
cdr3_nt: TGTGCCAGTAGTTCACAGGGGGACTCCTACGAGCAGTACTTC

v_call: TRBV19
d_call: -
j_call: TRBJ1-1
cdr3_length: 13
clone_size: -
cdr3_aa: CASSIIGGTEAFF
cdr3_nt: TGTGCCAGTAGTATTATTGGAGGGACTGAAGCTTTCTTT

v_call: TRBV4-1
d_call: TRBD1
j_call: TRBJ2-7
cdr3_length: 15
clone_size: -
cdr3_aa: CASGTGQGAYYEQYF
cdr3_nt: TGCGCCAGCGGCACCGGACAGGGGGCCTACTACGAGCAGTACTTC

v_call: TRBV10-1
d_call: TRBD2
j_call: TRBJ2-3
cdr3_length: 17
clone_size: -
cdr3_aa: CASSESGKRGNTDTQYF
cdr3_nt: TGCGCCAGCAGTGAGTCGGGCAAGCGGGGGAATACAGATACGCAGTATTTT

v_call: TRBV12-5
d_call: TRBD1
j_call: TRBJ2-5
cdr3_length: 14
clone_size: few
cdr3_aa: CASGLGQGAETQYF
cdr3_nt: TGTGCTAGTGGTTTGGGACAGGGGGCAGAGACCCAGTACTTC

v_call: TRBV10-2
d_call: -
j_call: TRBJ1-5
cdr3_length: 15
clone_size: -
cdr3_aa: CASSTDLGGNQPQHF
cdr3_nt: TGCGCCAGCAGTACGGACCTGGGAGGCAATCAGCCCCAGCATTTT

v_call: TRBV7-3
d_call: -
j_call: TRBJ1-1
cdr3_length: 15
clone_size: -
cdr3_aa: CASSLNWVSSTEAFF
cdr3_nt: TGTGCCAGCAGCTTAAATTGGGTGTCTAGCACTGAAGCTTTCTTT

v_call: TRBV20-1
d_call: -
j_call: TRBJ1-2
cdr3_length: 15
clone_size: once
cdr3_aa: CSASLVEGTPYGYTF
cdr3_nt: TGCAGTGCTAGTTTGGTAGAGGGCACACCCTATGGCTACACCTTC

v_call: TRBV21-1
d_call: -
j_call: TRBJ2-7
cdr3_length: 15
clone_size: -
cdr3_aa: CASSKGSGQSYEQYF
cdr3_nt: TGTGCCAGCAGCAAAGGGAGTGGACAGTCCTACGAGCAGTACTTC

v_call: TRBV7-9
d_call: TRBD2
j_call: TRBJ2-4
cdr3_length: 13
clone_size: -
cdr3_aa: CASTSSGPNIQYF
cdr3_nt: TGTGCCAGCACCTCTAGCGGACCAAACATTCAGTACTTC

v_call: TRBV13
d_call: TRBD1
j_call: TRBJ2-2
cdr3_length: 15
clone_size: once
cdr3_aa: CASRGTGDGHGELFF
cdr3_nt: TGTGCCAGCAGAGGGACAGGGGATGGTCACGGGGAGCTGTTTTTT

v_call: TRBV5-8
d_call: -
j_call: TRBJ1-5
cdr3_length: 14
clone_size: -
cdr3_aa: CASRSGTNNQPQHF
cdr3_nt: TGTGCCAGCAGGTCCGGGACAAATAATCAGCCCCAGCATTTT

v_call: TRBV9
d_call: TRBD2
j_call: TRBJ2-3
cdr3_length: 16
clone_size: -
cdr3_aa: CASSVDLAGPTDTQYF
cdr3_nt: TGTGCCAGCAGCGTAGATTTAGCGGGTCCCACAGATACGCAGTATTTT

v_call: TRBV5-1
d_call: -
j_call: TRBJ2-5
cdr3_length: 17
clone_size: -
cdr3_aa: CASSLVTYRAESETQYF
cdr3_nt: TGCGCCAGCAGCTTGGTAACATACAGGGCCGAGTCGGAGACCCAGTACTTC

v_call: TRBV7-9
d_call: -
j_call: TRBJ1-1
cdr3_length: 16
clone_size: -
cdr3_aa: CASSVTPTGFGTEAFF
cdr3_nt: TGTGCCAGCAGCGTTACACCAACAGGGTTTGGCACTGAAGCTTTCTTT

v_call: TRBV28
d_call: -
j_call: TRBJ2-7
cdr3_length: 14
clone_size: -
cdr3_aa: CASSFLGGVYEQYF
cdr3_nt: TGTGCCAGCAGTTTTTTAGGGGGAGTCTACGAGCAGTACTTC

v_call: TRBV5-6
d_call: -
j_call: TRBJ2-5
cdr3_length: 15
clone_size: -
cdr3_aa: CASSLWPLAKETQYF
cdr3_nt: TGTGCCAGCAGCTTGTGGCCACTAGCCAAAGAGACCCAGTACTTC

v_call: TRBV4-1
d_call: TRBD2
j_call: TRBJ2-7
cdr3_length: 15
clone_size: few
cdr3_aa: CASSLTSGGLNEQYF
cdr3_nt: TGCGCCAGCAGCCTGACTAGCGGGGGCCTGAACGAGCAGTACTTC

v_call: TRBV5-1
d_call: -
j_call: TRBJ1-4
cdr3_length: 15
clone_size: few
cdr3_aa: CASSRRTVGDEKLFF
cdr3_nt: TGCGCCAGCAGCCGGAGGACAGTTGGGGATGAAAAACTGTTTTTT

v_call: TRBV9
d_call: TRBD1
j_call: TRBJ1-3
cdr3_length: 12
clone_size: -
cdr3_aa: CASTGQGNTIYF
cdr3_nt: TGTGCCAGCACTGGACAGGGGAACACCATATATTTT

v_call: TRBV4-2
d_call: TRBD2
j_call: TRBJ2-1
cdr3_length: 19
clone_size: -
cdr3_aa: CASSQSGLAGVSAYNEQFF
cdr3_nt: TGTGCCAGCAGCCAATCGGGACTAGCGGGAGTTTCGGCCTACAATGAGCAGTTCTTC

v_call: TRBV9
d_call: TRBD2
j_call: TRBJ2-5
cdr3_length: 15
clone_size: many
cdr3_aa: CASSGLAGGQETQYF
cdr3_nt: TGTGCCAGCAGCGGACTAGCGGGAGGCCAAGAGACCCAGTACTTC

v_call: TRBV2
d_call: -
j_call: TRBJ1-5
cdr3_length: 15
clone_size: -
cdr3_aa: CASSESQGINQPQHF
cdr3_nt: TGTGCCAGCAGTGAAAGTCAGGGGATCAATCAGCCCCAGCATTTT

v_call: TRBV5-6
d_call: -
j_call: TRBJ1-1
cdr3_length: 15
clone_size: few
cdr3_aa: CASSLVSLVYAEAFF
cdr3_nt: TGTGCCAGCAGCTTAGTCAGTCTAGTATACGCTGAAGCTTTCTTT

v_call: TRBV19
d_call: -
j_call: TRBJ2-5
cdr3_length: 16
clone_size: -
cdr3_aa: CASSIRGGQGQETQYF
cdr3_nt: TGTGCCAGTAGTATCAGGGGAGGGCAGGGCCAAGAGACCCAGTACTTC

v_call: TRBV27
d_call: -
j_call: TRBJ1-1
cdr3_length: 15
clone_size: -
cdr3_aa: CASFARRGQYTEAFF
cdr3_nt: TGTGCCAGCTTCGCCCGCCGTGGGCAGTACACTGAAGCTTTCTTT

v_call: TRBV18
d_call: TRBD1
j_call: TRBJ2-3
cdr3_length: 16
clone_size: -
cdr3_aa: CASSRTGTGAEDTQYF
cdr3_nt: TGTGCCAGCTCACGCACCGGGACAGGGGCTGAAGATACGCAGTATTTT

v_call: TRBV14
d_call: -
j_call: TRBJ1-3
cdr3_length: 14
clone_size: -
cdr3_aa: CASSQQTSGNTIYF
cdr3_nt: TGTGCCAGCAGCCAACAGACATCTGGAAACACCATATATTTT

v_call: TRBV4-1
d_call: -
j_call: TRBJ2-3
cdr3_length: 15
clone_size: -
cdr3_aa: CASSQVGVGTDTQYF
cdr3_nt: TGCGCCAGCAGCCAAGTCGGGGTTGGCACAGATACGCAGTATTTT

v_call: TRBV11-3
d_call: -
j_call: TRBJ1-6
cdr3_length: 15
clone_size: -
cdr3_aa: CASSLDPISNSPLHF
cdr3_nt: TGTGCCAGCAGCTTAGATCCCATTAGTAATTCACCCCTCCACTTT

v_call: TRBV7-2
d_call: TRBD2
j_call: TRBJ2-1
cdr3_length: 15
clone_size: -
cdr3_aa: CASSLEIGSGKPPFF
cdr3_nt: TGTGCCAGCAGCTTAGAAATTGGTAGCGGGAAACCGCCGTTCTTC

v_call: TRBV28
d_call: -
j_call: TRBJ2-7
cdr3_length: 14
clone_size: -
cdr3_aa: CASSLRGPPYEQYF
cdr3_nt: TGTGCCAGCAGCCTCAGGGGACCTCCCTACGAGCAGTACTTC

v_call: TRBV9
d_call: -
j_call: TRBJ2-5
cdr3_length: 15
clone_size: -
cdr3_aa: CASSVDVSTLKTQYF
cdr3_nt: TGTGCCAGCAGCGTCGATGTCTCGACTCTAAAGACCCAGTACTTC